The 11 T cell receptor beta chains in this list originate from one sample, sequenced in a study of blood T cells in healthy people across ages. Primers used in a second PCR of about 7 to 12 cycles were a sample-barcoded 5' primer and a J-beta primer mix. MiXCR was run by TCRdb on the 5' RACE reads, yielding one entry per CDR3 protein. This sample has roughly 700,000 distinct CDR3 sequences; around a quarter occur once, and the top ten carry 9.4%. A further study also used this sample, focusing on T cells of mothers and their children.

The specimen sequenced was blood. These receptors originate from a boy younger than 18 in good health.

This clonotype was counted a few times. The chain has TRBV24-1 and TRBJ2-3; TRBD2 agrees at 12 bases. Germline V lookup: CDR1 KGHDR, CDR2 SFDVKD. V lost 10 bases and J lost 0; bases outside the gene matches: 19. This CDR3 region has 20 residues. For the CDR3, the DNA is TGTGCCACGTCACATCCAGGAAAACTAGCGGGGGGCCTTAGCACAGATACGCAGTATTTT. This codes for CATSHPGKLAGGLSTDTQYF.

There are a few counts of this clonotype. The CDR3 DNA sequence: TGTGCCAGCAGTTACTCGAGGGTTGAGGCGACCCCTTACTACGAGCAGTACTTC. As protein: CASSYSRVEATPYYEQYF. This chain uses TRBV6-2 or TRBV6-3 with TRBJ2-5, with a tentative D call TRBD2 (5 bases). The J call is uncertain, as TRBJ2-7 better fits the DNA end. Germline-derived CDR1 and CDR2 are MNHEY and SVGEGT. This CDR3 has 18 amino acids.

The chain links TRBV12-5 to TRBJ1-3; 8 positions agree with TRBD1. CDR1 and CDR2 from the germline V gene are LGHNT and FRNRAP. CDR3 length equals 16 residues. The junction had 5 bases not matched to a gene; V was cut back by 2 bases and J by 2 bases. CDR3 bases: TGTGCTAGTGGTTTGCCTCTGACAGGGGCTGGAAACACCATATATTTT. It encodes CASGLPLTGAGNTIYF.

This clonotype has more than one count but fewer than ten. The J gene is TRBJ1-1, the V gene TRBV29-1, with a weak D call TRBD1 (5 bases). Germline lookup yields CDR1 SQVTM and CDR2 ANQGSEA. The V end was cut by 4 bases, the J end by 4 bases, with 10 bases between. There are 12 residues in the CDR3. CDR3 protein: CSVGKGSTEAFF. In DNA, the CDR3 is TGCAGCGTTGGGAAGGGGTCCACTGAAGCTTTCTTT.

The chain joins TRBV9 to TRBJ2-7; D remains unclear. The CDR3 loop spans 12 amino acids. Per germline, CDR1 SGDLS and CDR2 YYNGEE. The V and J ends lost 7 bases and 0 bases respectively, with 8 bases between them. The CDR3 protein is CASGTSSYEQYF. The CDR3 DNA sequence: TGTGCCAGCGGAACGTCCTCCTACGAGCAGTACTTC.

This clonotype occurred a few times. DNA for the CDR3: TGTGCCAGCAGTGAATGGGGAACGAACACTGAAGCTTTCTTT. Translating it yields CASSEWGTNTEAFF. The chain recombines TRBV25-1 with TRBJ1-1; no firm D call. This CDR3 comprises 14 residues. Trimming pared 1 base from V and 1 base from J, leaving 7 bases between. Germline V gene sequence: CDR1 MGHDK, CDR2 SYGVNS.

The chain employs TRBV5-1 and TRBJ1-2; D uncertain. The V end lost 0 bases, the J end lost 4 bases, and 10 bases lay between the germline ends. This CDR3 has 14 residues. Per germline, CDR1 SGHRS and CDR2 YFSETQ. DNA of the CDR3: TGCGCCAGCAGCTTGGAGGCCAGCTCCTATGGCTACACCTTC. Its protein is CASSLEASSYGYTF.

The chain couples TRBV6-2 or TRBV6-3 to TRBJ2-5, with D perhaps matching TRBD2 (5 bases). Germline V lookup: CDR1 MNHEY, CDR2 SVGEGT. The ends were cut back, 7 bases at V and 5 bases at J, with 14 bases in the middle. The CDR3 spans 13 residues. CDR3 residues: CASTHSGVETQYF. Here the CDR3 DNA reads TGTGCCAGCACCCACTCCGGGGTGGAGACCCAGTACTTC.

This clonotype has more than one count but fewer than ten. The rearrangement links TRBV7-8 to TRBJ2-1; perhaps TRBD2 as D (6 bases). The V end was cut by 6 bases, the J end by 2 bases, with 20 bases between. This CDR3 is 17 amino acids long. Germline loops: CDR1 SGHVS, CDR2 FQNEAQ. The chain's CDR3 is CASSQTPIGSPYNEQFF. DNA for the CDR3: TGTGCCAGCAGTCAAACCCCCATCGGGAGCCCCTACAATGAGCAGTTCTTC.

This clonotype occurred a few times. This chain links TRBV29-1 with TRBJ2-3; 7 bases agree with TRBD1. Looked up from germline, CDR1 is SQVTM and CDR2 is ANQGSEA. CDR3 length: 13 amino acids. V lost 3 bases, J lost 5 bases, and 5 bases stayed unmatched. The CDR3 nucleotides are TGCAGCGTTGACCGACAGGGTGAAGATACGCAGTATTTT. Translation gives CSVDRQGEDTQYF.

The chain couples TRBV27 to TRBJ1-2; D ambiguous. The ends were cut back, 7 bases at V and 4 bases at J, with 16 bases in the middle. The germline V gene encodes CDR1 MNHEY and CDR2 SMNVEV (reference sequence). CDR3 length: 14 residues. The CDR3 region has the DNA TGTGCCAGCAAACCTTTCGTGGGCCGCTATGGCTACACCTTC. Its protein product is CASKPFVGRYGYTF.